The clone carrying this TCR beta chain came up once. The source of the sample is a study of blood T cell repertoires in COVID-19. Trimming shortened V by 7 bases and J by 8 bases, and 17 bases separated the two germline ends. Germline V gene lookup returns CDR1 MGHDK and CDR2 SYGVNS. This CDR3 comprises 13 residues. Measured with immunoSEQ multiplex PCR; TCRdb has only the in-frame clones, and not every one. The sample contains roughly 35,000 clones, about 89% of which appear only once. Sequencing was carried out using peripheral blood. This receptor was identified in a human donor in a cohort sampled during active COVID-19. V and J are TRBV25-1 and TRBJ1-1; D possibly corresponds to TRBD1 (6 bases). The CDR3 nucleotides read TGTGCCAGCACCAACCGTCAGGGGTCCGAAGCTTTCTTT. It yields the protein CASTNRQGSEAFF.